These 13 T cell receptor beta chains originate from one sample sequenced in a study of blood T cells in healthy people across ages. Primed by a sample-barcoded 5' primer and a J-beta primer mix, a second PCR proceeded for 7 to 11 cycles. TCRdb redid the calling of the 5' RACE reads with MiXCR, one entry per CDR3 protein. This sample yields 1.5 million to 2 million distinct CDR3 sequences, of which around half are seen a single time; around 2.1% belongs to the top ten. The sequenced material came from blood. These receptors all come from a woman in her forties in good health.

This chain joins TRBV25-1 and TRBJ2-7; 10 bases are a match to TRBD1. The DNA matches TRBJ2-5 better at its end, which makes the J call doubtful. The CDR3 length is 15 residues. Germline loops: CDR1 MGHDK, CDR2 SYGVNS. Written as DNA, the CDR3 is TGTGCCAGCAGTGATGACAGGGGGCCGTCCGAGACCCAGTACTTC. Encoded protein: CASSDDRGPSETQYF.

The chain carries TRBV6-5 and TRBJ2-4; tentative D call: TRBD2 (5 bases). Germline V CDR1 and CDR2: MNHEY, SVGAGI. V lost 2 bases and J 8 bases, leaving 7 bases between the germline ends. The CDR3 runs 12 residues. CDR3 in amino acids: CASSYGGYIQYF. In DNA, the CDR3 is TGTGCCAGCAGTTACGGAGGCTACATTCAGTACTTC.

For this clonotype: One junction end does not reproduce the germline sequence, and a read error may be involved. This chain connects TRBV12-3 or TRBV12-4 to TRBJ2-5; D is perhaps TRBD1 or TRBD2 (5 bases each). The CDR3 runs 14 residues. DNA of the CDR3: TGTGCCTGCAGTTTAGAGGGGTATCTGGAGACCCAGTACTTC. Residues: CACSLEGYLETQYF.

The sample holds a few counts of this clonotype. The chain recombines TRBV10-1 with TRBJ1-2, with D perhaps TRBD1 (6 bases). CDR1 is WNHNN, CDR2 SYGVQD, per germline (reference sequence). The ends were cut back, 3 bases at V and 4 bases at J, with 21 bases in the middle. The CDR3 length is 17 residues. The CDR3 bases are TGCGCCAGCAGTGACAAGCCGATCGGCAGGGGCACCTATGGCTACACCTTC. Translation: CASSDKPIGRGTYGYTF.

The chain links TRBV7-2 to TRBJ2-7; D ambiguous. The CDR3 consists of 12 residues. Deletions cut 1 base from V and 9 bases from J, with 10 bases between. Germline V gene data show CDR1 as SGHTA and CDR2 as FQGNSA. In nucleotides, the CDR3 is TGTGCCAGCAGCTTAGGCGACACAGTGCAGTACTTC. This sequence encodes CASSLGDTVQYF.

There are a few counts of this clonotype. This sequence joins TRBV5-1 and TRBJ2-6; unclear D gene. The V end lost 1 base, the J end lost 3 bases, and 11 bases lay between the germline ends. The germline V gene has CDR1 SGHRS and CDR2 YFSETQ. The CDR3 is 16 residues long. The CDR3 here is CASSLSLSLGANVLTF. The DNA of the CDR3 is TGCGCCAGCAGCTTGAGCCTCTCCCTTGGGGCCAACGTCCTGACTTTC.

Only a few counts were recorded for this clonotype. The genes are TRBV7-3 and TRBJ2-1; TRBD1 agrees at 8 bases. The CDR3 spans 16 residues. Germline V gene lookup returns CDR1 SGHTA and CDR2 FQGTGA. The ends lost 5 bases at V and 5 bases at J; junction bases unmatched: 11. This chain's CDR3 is CASSPRGQVMDNEQFF. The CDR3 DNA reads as TGTGCCAGCAGCCCTCGGGGACAGGTAATGGACAATGAGCAGTTCTTC.

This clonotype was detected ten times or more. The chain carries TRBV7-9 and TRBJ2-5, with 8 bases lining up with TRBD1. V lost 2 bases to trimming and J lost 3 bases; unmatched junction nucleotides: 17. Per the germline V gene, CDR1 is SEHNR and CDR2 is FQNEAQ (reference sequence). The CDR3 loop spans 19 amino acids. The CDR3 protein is CASSLLGPSGQGAKETQYF. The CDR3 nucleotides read TGTGCCAGCAGCTTACTCGGCCCGTCAGGGCAGGGGGCAAAAGAGACCCAGTACTTC.

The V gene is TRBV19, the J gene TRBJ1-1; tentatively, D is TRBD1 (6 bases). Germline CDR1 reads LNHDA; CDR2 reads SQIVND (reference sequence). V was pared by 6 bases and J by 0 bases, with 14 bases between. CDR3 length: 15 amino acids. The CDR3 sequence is CASRPITGLNTEAFF. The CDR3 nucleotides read TGTGCCAGTAGACCCATTACAGGGTTGAACACTGAAGCTTTCTTT.

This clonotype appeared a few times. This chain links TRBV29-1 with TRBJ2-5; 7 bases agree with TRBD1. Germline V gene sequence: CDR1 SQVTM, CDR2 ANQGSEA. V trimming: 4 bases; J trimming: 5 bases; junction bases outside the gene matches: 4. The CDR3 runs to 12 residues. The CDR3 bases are TGCAGCGTTGCACAGGGGCTCGAGACCCAGTACTTC. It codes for CSVAQGLETQYF.

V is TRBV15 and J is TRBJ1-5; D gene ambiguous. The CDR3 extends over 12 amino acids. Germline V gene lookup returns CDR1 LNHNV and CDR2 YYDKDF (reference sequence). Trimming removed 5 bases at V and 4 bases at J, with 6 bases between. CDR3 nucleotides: TGTGCCACCAGCTGGGATAATCAGCCCCAGCATTTT. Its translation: CATSWDNQPQHF.

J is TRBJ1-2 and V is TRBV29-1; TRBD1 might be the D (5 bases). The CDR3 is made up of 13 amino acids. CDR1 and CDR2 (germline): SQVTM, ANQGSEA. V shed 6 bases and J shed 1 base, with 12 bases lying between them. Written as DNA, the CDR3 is TGCAGCGTACGAATTGGGGGTAACTATGGCTACACCTTC. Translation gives CSVRIGGNYGYTF. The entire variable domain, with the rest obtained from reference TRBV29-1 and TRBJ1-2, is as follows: SAVISQKPSRDICQRGTSLTIQCQVDSQVTMMFWYRQQPGQSLTLIATANQGSEATYESGFVIDKFPISRPNLTFSTLTVSNMSPEDSSIYLCSVRIGGNYGYTFGSGTRLTVV.

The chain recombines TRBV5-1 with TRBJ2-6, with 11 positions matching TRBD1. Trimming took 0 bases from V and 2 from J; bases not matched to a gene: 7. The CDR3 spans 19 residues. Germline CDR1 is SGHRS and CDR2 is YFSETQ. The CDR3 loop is CASSLAGQGGSAGANVLTF. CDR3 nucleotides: TGCGCCAGCAGCTTGGCGGGACAGGGGGGTAGCGCTGGGGCCAACGTCCTGACTTTC.